This T cell receptor beta chain was found in a study of T cell changes during pregnancy in multiple sclerosis. The V segment lost 0 bases and the J segment 3 bases; nucleotides outside the gene matches: 1. Looked up from germline, CDR1 is SGHNT and CDR2 is YYREEE (reference sequence). This CDR3 has 14 residues. Assay: immunoSEQ multiplex PCR; the TCRdb copy retains only in-frame clones and omits some. The sample includes around 50,000 clones, roughly 93% of them seen just once. This receptor was identified in a female donor with multiple sclerosis, enrolled in a pregnancy study. This specimen was CD8+ T cells from peripheral blood mononuclear cells, taken in the second trimester of pregnancy. This chain connects TRBV5-4 to TRBJ2-7, with 9 positions matching TRBD1. CDR3 bases: TGTGCCAGCAGCTTGGGGACAGGGGTCTACGAGCAGTACTTC. It encodes CASSLGTGVYEQYF.